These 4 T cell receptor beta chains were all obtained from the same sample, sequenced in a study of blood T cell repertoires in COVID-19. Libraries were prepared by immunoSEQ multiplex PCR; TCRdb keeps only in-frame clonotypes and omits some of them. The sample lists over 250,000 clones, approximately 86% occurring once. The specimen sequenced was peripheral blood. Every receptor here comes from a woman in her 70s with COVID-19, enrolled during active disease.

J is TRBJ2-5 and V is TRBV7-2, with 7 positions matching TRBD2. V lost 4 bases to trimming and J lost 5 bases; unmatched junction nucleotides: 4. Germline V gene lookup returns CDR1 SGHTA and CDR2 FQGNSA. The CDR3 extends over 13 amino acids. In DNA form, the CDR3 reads TGTGCCAGCAGCTCTGTGCGGGGGGAGACCCAGTACTTC. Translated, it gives CASSSVRGETQYF.

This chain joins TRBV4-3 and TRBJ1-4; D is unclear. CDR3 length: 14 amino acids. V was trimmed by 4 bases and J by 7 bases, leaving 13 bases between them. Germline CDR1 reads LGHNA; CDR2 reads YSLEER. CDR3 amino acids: CASSRGDLGEKLFF. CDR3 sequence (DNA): TGCGCCAGCAGCCGGGGAGACTTGGGTGAAAAACTGTTTTTT.

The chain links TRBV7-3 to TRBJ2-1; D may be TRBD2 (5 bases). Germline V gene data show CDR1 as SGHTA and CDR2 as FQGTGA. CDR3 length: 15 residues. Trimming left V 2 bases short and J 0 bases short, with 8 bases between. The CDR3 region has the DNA TGTGCCAGCAGCTTATCCCGGGGCTCCTACAATGAGCAGTTCTTC. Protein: CASSLSRGSYNEQFF. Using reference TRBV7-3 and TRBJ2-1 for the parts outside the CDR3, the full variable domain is GAGVSQTPSNKVTEKGKYVELRCDPISGHTALYWYRQSLGQGPEFLIYFQGTGAADDSGLPNDRFFAVRPEGSVSTLKIQRTERGDSAVYLCASSLSRGSYNEQFFGPGTRLTVL.

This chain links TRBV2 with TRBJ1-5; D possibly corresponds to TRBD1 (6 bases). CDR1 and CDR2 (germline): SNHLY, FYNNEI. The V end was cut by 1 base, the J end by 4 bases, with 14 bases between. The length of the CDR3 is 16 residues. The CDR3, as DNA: TGTGCCAGCAGTGAAGAAGGGACACGAGGAAATCAGCCCCAGCATTTT. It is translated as CASSEEGTRGNQPQHF.